The 20 T cell receptor beta chains presented below share a single source sample, sequenced in a study of blood T cell repertoires in COVID-19. TCRdb keeps only in-frame clones here, not all; method: immunoSEQ multiplex PCR. Counted here are approximately 300,000 clones, approximately 90% occurring once; the ten biggest clones make up roughly 2.1%. The material sequenced was peripheral blood. The source of these receptors is a man aged 18-30 years with active or convalescent COVID-19.

The rearrangement links TRBV28 to TRBJ2-2; TRBD2 agrees at 7 bases. The CDR3 contains 14 residues. The ends lost 6 bases at V and 7 bases at J; junction bases unmatched: 8. Germline V gives CDR1 MDHEN, CDR2 SYDVKM. Here the CDR3 DNA reads TGTGCCAGCAGGGGGCGGGAGTCGGGCGGGGAGCTGTTTTTT. Protein: CASRGRESGGELFF. The full variable domain, in which reference TRBV28 and TRBJ2-2 provide the parts outside the CDR3, is DVKVTQSSRYLVKRTGEKVFLECVQDMDHENMFWYRQDPGLGLRLIYFSYDVKMKEKGDIPEGYSVSREKKERFSLILESASTNQTSMYLCASRGRESGGELFFGEGSRLTVL.

The CDR3 DNA follows: TGTGCCAGCAGCGCACCTAGCGGGATGGACCCTAGCTCCTACAATGAGCAGTTCTTC. Translated, it gives CASSAPSGMDPSSYNEQFF. This chain links TRBV7-6 with TRBJ2-1; 9 bases fit TRBD2. The CDR3 has 19 residues. The junction had 14 bases not matched to a gene; V was cut back by 5 bases and J by 0 bases. The V gene's germline CDR1 is SGHVS and CDR2 FNYEAQ.

This sequence joins TRBV2 and TRBJ2-3; possible D gene TRBD1, 5 bases. The ends were cut back, 7 bases at V and 3 bases at J, with 11 bases in the middle. This CDR3 region has 13 residues. Germline-derived CDR1 and CDR2 are SNHLY and FYNNEI. The CDR3 coding sequence is TGTGCCAGCAAACAGGATGGAACAGATACGCAGTATTTT. Encoded protein: CASKQDGTDTQYF.

CDR3 amino acids: CASSFPGLAGVSEQFF. In nucleotides, the CDR3 is TGCGCCAGCAGCTTCCCGGGACTAGCGGGAGTCAGTGAGCAGTTCTTC. This chain joins TRBV5-1 and TRBJ2-1; 14 nucleotides match TRBD2. Germline V CDR1 and CDR2: SGHRS, YFSETQ. The CDR3 is 16 amino acids. The V and J ends lost 2 bases and 9 bases, in that order; junction bases with no gene match: 7.

This rearrangement joins TRBV4-1 to TRBJ1-3; TRBD1 matches 8 bases. In germline, CDR1 is MGHRA, CDR2 YSYEKL. V lost 1 base, J lost 0 bases, and 5 bases stayed unmatched. CDR3 length equals 17 residues. The CDR3 DNA sequence: TGCGCCAGCAGCCAAGGACAGGGGCCACTCTCTGGAAACACCATATATTTT. Amino acids: CASSQGQGPLSGNTIYF.

The J gene is TRBJ2-7, the V gene TRBV9; 10 bases align to TRBD2. The V segment lost 3 bases and the J segment 4 bases; nucleotides outside the gene matches: 4. CDR1 and CDR2 from the germline V gene are SGDLS and YYNGEE. The CDR3 totals 14 residues. As DNA, the CDR3 is TGTGCCAGCAGCGCCGTAGCGGGAGGTTACGAGCAGTACTTC. Protein product: CASSAVAGGYEQYF.

The gene calls are TRBV20-1 and TRBJ2-7, with D maybe TRBD1 (6 bases). The CDR3 covers 14 residues. Trimming removed 3 bases at V and 1 base at J, with 13 bases between. Germline V gene sequence: CDR1 DFQATT, CDR2 SNEGSKA (reference sequence). The CDR3 bases are TGCAGTGCTAGTGAGCAGGGGCCATCCTACGAGCAGTACTTC. Its translation: CSASEQGPSYEQYF.

This clone was recorded once. J is TRBJ2-6 and V is TRBV18; TRBD2 matches 11 bases. V lost 4 bases, J lost 0 bases, and 8 bases stayed unmatched. CDR3 length: 19 amino acids. Germline loops: CDR1 KGHSH, CDR2 LQKENI. DNA for the CDR3: TGTGCCAGCTCACGAAACACCGGGACTAGCGGCTCTGGGGCCAACGTCCTGACTTTC. Translated: CASSRNTGTSGSGANVLTF.

This clone was recorded a few times. The chain recombines TRBV13 with TRBJ2-3; a possible D gene is TRBD1 (6 bases). CDR3 length: 15 residues. Germline lookup yields CDR1 PRHDT and CDR2 FYEKMQ (reference sequence). Deletions cut 5 bases from V and 0 bases from J, with 12 bases between. Written as DNA, the CDR3 is TGTGCCAGCAGCCCTAGACAGGCTAGCACAGATACGCAGTATTTT. Its translation: CASSPRQASTDTQYF.

The chain couples TRBV28 to TRBJ2-7, with a weak D call TRBD2 (6 bases). The CDR3 has 13 amino acids. The germline V gene has CDR1 MDHEN and CDR2 SYDVKM. V lost 3 bases and J 7 bases, leaving 13 bases between the germline ends. The chain's CDR3 is CASSFFRAGEQYF. CDR3 DNA sequence: TGTGCCAGCAGTTTTTTCCGGGCGGGAGAGCAGTACTTC. Full variable domain (missing parts from reference TRBV28 and TRBJ2-7): DVKVTQSSRYLVKRTGEKVFLECVQDMDHENMFWYRQDPGLGLRLIYFSYDVKMKEKGDIPEGYSVSREKKERFSLILESASTNQTSMYLCASSFFRAGEQYFGPGTRLTVT.

The rearrangement links TRBV5-6 to TRBJ2-3; a possible D gene is TRBD2 (6 bases). The germline V gene has CDR1 SGHDT and CDR2 YYEEEE. The CDR3 has 16 amino acids. V shed 3 bases and J shed 3 bases, with 17 bases lying between them. The DNA for the CDR3 is TGTGCCAGCAGCTCCAGAACGGGGGTGGGGACAGATACGCAGTATTTT. As protein: CASSSRTGVGTDTQYF.

The table lists this clone with a count of one. The chain is built from TRBV4-3 and TRBJ2-3; unclear D gene. CDR1 and CDR2 (germline): LGHNA, YSLEER. The CDR3 is 16 residues long. V shed 0 bases and J shed 4 bases, with 14 bases lying between them. For the CDR3, the DNA is TGCGCCAGCAGCCAAGATATGATAGCAGCTCCAGATACGCAGTATTTT. Translating gives CASSQDMIAAPDTQYF.

The CDR3 sequence is CASSEGHNEQFF. CDR3 sequence (DNA): TGTGCCAGCAGTGAGGGGCACAATGAGCAGTTCTTC. The genes are TRBV2 and TRBJ2-1; D might be TRBD1 (5 bases). Per the germline V gene, CDR1 is SNHLY and CDR2 is FYNNEI. V was trimmed by 3 bases and J by 5 bases, leaving 5 bases between them. The CDR3 totals 12 residues. Looking up the rest from reference TRBV2 and TRBJ2-1 gives the full variable domain: EPEVTQTPSHQVTQMGQEVILRCVPISNHLYFYWYRQILGQKVEFLVSFYNNEISEKSEIFDDQFSVERPDGSNFTLKIRSTKLEDSAMYFCASSEGHNEQFFGPGTRLTVL.

The V call is TRBV27, the J call TRBJ2-2; 7 bases align to TRBD2. V shed 5 bases, J shed 5 bases, and the junction held 11 bases outside the gene matches. The CDR3 contains 16 residues. CDR1 is MNHEY and CDR2 is SMNVEV in the germline V gene (reference sequence). The CDR3 region is CASSVRIAGRTGELFF. DNA of the CDR3: TGTGCCAGCAGTGTTCGAATTGCCGGGAGGACCGGGGAGCTGTTTTTT.

This sequence joins TRBV4-1 and TRBJ1-1, with 7 bases lining up with TRBD1. Trimming removed 6 bases from V and 5 bases from J; junction bases left unmatched: 9. Germline CDR1 MGHRA, CDR2 YSYEKL. This CDR3 has 14 residues. The DNA for the CDR3 is TGCGCCAGCAGTCTTCGACCAGGGGGAACTGAAGCTTTCTTT. Protein product: CASSLRPGGTEAFF.

In its sample, this clone was seen once. The rearrangement joins TRBV7-2 to TRBJ2-5; 7 nucleotides agree with TRBD2. Germline V gives CDR1 SGHTA, CDR2 FQGNSA. The length of the CDR3 is 14 residues. With 5 bases clipped from V and 1 base from J, the junction kept 4 bases outside the gene matches. In DNA form, the CDR3 reads TGTGCCAGCAGCCAATGGGGGGGCCAAGAGACCCAGTACTTC. The encoded protein is CASSQWGGQETQYF.

In DNA form, the CDR3 reads TGTGCCAGCAGCTCCGGGACAGGGAAAGAGACCCAGTACTTC. It specifies CASSSGTGKETQYF. The chain combines TRBV11-2 with TRBJ2-5; the match to TRBD1 covers 9 bases. With 4 bases clipped from V and 3 bases from J, the junction kept 3 bases outside the gene matches. This CDR3 contains 14 residues. Germline V CDR1 and CDR2: SGHAT, FQNNGV.

The V call is TRBV28, the J call TRBJ1-1; D possibly corresponds to TRBD1 (5 bases). Deletions cut 7 bases from V and 0 bases from J, with 15 bases between. The CDR3 runs to 15 residues. Germline-derived CDR1 and CDR2 are MDHEN and SYDVKM. DNA for the CDR3: TGTGCCAGCACTAGGGACTTCCCCATGAACACTGAAGCTTTCTTT. The encoded protein is CASTRDFPMNTEAFF.

This clone came up a few times. This chain links TRBV6-2 or TRBV6-3 with TRBJ1-5, with 7 nucleotides matching TRBD1. Germline values: CDR1 MNHEY, CDR2 SVGEGT. With V trimmed by 6 bases and J by 3 bases, 8 bases remained unmatched. CDR3 length: 15 amino acids. The CDR3 DNA is TGTGCCAGCAGCCCGACAGGGAATCACAATCAGCCCCAGCATTTT. It codes for CASSPTGNHNQPQHF.

This clone has just a few counts. The chain links TRBV7-3 to TRBJ1-1; D unresolved. The CDR3 loop spans 15 amino acids. Germline loops: CDR1 SGHTA, CDR2 FQGTGA. Trimming cost V 2 bases and J 3 bases, with 13 bases left between them. CDR3 in amino acids: CASSLSAIRDTEAFF. CDR3 in DNA: TGTGCCAGCAGCTTATCCGCTATCCGGGACACTGAAGCTTTCTTT.